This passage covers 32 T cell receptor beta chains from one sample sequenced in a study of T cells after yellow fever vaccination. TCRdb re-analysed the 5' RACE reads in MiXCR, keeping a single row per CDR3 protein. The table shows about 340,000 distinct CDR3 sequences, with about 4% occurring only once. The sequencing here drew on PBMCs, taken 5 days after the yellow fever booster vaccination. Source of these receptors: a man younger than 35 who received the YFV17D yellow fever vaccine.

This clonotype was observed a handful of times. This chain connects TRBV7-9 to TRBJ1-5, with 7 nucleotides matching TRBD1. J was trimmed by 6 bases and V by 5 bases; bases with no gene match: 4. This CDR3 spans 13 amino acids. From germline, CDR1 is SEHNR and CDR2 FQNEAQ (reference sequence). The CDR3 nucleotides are TGTGCCAGCAGCATACAGGGGACTCAGCCCCAGCATTTT. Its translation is CASSIQGTQPQHF.

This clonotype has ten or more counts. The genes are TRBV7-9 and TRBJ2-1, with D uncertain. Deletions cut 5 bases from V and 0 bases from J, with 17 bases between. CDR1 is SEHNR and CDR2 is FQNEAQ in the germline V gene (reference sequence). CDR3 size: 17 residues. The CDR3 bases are TGTGCCAGCAGCCCCCCCTACTACGAAGCCTCCTACAATGAGCAGTTCTTC. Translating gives CASSPPYYEASYNEQFF.

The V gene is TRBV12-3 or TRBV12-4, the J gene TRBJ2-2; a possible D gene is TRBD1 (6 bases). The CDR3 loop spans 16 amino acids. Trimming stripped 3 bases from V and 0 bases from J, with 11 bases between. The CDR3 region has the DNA TGTGCCAGCAGTTTCCCAGGGGCCGCGAACACCGGGGAGCTGTTTTTT. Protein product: CASSFPGAANTGELFF.

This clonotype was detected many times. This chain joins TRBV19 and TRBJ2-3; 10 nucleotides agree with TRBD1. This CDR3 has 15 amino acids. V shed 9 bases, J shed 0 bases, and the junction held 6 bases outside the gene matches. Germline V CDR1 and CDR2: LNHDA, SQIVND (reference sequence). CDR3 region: CASRDRGPSTDTQYF. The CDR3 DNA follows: TGTGCCAGCCGGGACAGGGGTCCTAGCACAGATACGCAGTATTTT. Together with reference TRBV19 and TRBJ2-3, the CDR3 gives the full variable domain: DGGITQSPKYLFRKEGQNVTLSCEQNLNHDAMYWYRQDPGQGLRLIYYSQIVNDFQKGDIAEGYSVSREKKESFPLTVTSAQKNPTAFYLCASRDRGPSTDTQYFGPGTRLTVL.

CDR3 DNA: TGTGCCAGCAGTGAATTCAGGGGTATGAGTAATGAAAAACTGTTTTTT. Protein sequence: CASSEFRGMSNEKLFF. This chain joins TRBV25-1 and TRBJ1-4; D may be TRBD1 (6 bases). V lost 1 base and J lost 4, with 13 bases in between. The CDR3 contains 16 residues. CDR1 and CDR2 (germline): MGHDK, SYGVNS.

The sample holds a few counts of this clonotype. The CDR3 nucleotides are TGCGCCAGCAGCCACGTGACGTCCAGGGGGGGTCCTGGGGCCAACGTCCTGACTTTC. Translating it yields CASSHVTSRGGPGANVLTF. This chain connects TRBV4-1 to TRBJ2-6; either TRBD1 or TRBD2 may fit D (7 bases each). Trimming removed 3 bases from V and 2 bases from J, with 20 bases in between. This CDR3 has 19 residues. CDR1 MGHRA and CDR2 YSYEKL come from the germline V gene.

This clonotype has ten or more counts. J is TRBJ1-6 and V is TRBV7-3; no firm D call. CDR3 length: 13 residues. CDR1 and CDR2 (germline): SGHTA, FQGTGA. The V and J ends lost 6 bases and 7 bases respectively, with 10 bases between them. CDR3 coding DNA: TGTGCCAGCAGGCGCAGTGGGAATTCACCCCTCCACTTT. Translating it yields CASRRSGNSPLHF.

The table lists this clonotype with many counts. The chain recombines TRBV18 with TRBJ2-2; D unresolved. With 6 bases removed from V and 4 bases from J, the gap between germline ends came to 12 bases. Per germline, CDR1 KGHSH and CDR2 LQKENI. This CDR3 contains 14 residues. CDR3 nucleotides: TGTGCCAGCTCGTCCCCAGCTGGCACCGGGGAGCTGTTTTTT. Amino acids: CASSSPAGTGELFF.

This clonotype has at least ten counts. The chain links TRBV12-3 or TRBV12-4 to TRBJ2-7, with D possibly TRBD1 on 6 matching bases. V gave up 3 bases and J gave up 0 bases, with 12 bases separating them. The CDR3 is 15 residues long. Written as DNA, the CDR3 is TGTGCCAGCAGTTTCGGGCAGGGGTTCTCCTACGAGCAGTACTTC. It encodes CASSFGQGFSYEQYF.

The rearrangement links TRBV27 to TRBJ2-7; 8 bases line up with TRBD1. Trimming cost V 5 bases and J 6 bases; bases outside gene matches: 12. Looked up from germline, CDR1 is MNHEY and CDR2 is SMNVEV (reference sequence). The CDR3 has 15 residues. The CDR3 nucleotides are TGTGCCAGCAGTGCCCAGGGGGCGCGGCGAGGCGAGCAGTACTTC. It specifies CASSAQGARRGEQYF.

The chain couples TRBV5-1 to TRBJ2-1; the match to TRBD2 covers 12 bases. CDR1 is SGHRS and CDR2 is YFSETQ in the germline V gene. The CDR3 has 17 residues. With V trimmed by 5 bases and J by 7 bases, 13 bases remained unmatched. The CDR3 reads CASSLLVASGGANEQFF. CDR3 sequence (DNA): TGCGCCAGCAGTCTCCTCGTGGCTAGCGGGGGGGCGAATGAGCAGTTCTTC.

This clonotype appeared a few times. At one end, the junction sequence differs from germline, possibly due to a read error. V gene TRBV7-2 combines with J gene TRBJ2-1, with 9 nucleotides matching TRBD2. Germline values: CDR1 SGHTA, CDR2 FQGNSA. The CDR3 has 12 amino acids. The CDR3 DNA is TGTGCCAGCAGCTCACAAGGGACTAGCCTCTCGTTC. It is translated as CASSSQGTSLSF.

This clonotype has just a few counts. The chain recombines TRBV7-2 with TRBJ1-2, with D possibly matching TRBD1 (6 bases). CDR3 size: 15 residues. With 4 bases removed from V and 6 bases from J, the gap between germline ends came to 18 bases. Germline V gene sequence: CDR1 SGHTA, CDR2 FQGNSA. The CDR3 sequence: CASSSYRVQGDGYTF. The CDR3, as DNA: TGTGCCAGCAGCTCATACAGGGTACAAGGCGATGGCTACACCTTC.

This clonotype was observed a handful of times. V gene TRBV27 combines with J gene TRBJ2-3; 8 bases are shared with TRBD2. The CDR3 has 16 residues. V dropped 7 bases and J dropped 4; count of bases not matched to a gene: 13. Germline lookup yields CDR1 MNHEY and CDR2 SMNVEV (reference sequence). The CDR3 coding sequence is TGTGCCAGCACCTCCCGGAGCGGGGGTGTCGCAGATACGCAGTATTTT. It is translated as CASTSRSGGVADTQYF.

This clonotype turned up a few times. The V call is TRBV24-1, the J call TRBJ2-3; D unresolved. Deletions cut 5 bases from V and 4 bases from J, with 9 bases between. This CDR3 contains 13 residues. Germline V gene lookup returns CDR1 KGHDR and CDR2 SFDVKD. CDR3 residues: CATSVGSADTQYF. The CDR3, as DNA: TGTGCCACCAGTGTTGGATCCGCAGATACGCAGTATTTT.

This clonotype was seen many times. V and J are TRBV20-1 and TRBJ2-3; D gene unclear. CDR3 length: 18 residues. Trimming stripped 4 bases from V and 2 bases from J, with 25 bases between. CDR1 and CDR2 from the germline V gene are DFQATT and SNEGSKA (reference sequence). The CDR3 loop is CSATLAGPPVMDTDTQYF. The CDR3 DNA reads TGCAGTGCTACTCTGGCAGGCCCCCCGGTGATGGACACAGATACGCAGTATTTT.

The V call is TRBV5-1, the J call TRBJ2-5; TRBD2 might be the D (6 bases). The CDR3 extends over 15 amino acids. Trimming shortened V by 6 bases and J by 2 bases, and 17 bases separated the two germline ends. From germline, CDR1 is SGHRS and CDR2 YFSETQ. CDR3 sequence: CASIAAAGRQETQYF. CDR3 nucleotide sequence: TGCGCCAGCATAGCGGCAGCCGGACGTCAAGAGACCCAGTACTTC.

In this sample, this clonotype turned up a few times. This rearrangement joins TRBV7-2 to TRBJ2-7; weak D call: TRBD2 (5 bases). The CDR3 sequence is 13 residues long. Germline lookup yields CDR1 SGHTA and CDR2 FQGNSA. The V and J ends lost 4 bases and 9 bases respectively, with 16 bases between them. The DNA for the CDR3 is TGTGCCAGCAGCTCCCTAGCCCCCGGGGTGCAGTACGTC. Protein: CASSSLAPGVQYV.

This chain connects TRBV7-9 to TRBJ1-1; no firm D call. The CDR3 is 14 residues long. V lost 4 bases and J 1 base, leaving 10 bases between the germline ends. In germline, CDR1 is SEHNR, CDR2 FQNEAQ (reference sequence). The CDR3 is CASSSTRGNTEAFF. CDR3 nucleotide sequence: TGTGCCAGCAGCTCCACCAGAGGGAACACTGAAGCTTTCTTT.

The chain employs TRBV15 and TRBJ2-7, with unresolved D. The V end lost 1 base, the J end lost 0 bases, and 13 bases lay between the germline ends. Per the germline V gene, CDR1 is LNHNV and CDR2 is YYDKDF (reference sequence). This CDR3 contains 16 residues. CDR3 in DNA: TGTGCCACCAGCAGAGGGGCCCTGGGCATCTCCTACGAGCAGTACTTC. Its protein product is CATSRGALGISYEQYF.

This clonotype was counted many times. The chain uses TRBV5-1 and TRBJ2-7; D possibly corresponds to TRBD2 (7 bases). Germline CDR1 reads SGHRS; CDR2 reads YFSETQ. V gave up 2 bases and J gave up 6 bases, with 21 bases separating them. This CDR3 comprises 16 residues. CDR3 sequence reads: CASSLAGSGGFFEQYV. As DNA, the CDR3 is TGCGCCAGCAGCTTAGCCGGTTCGGGGGGCTTCTTCGAGCAGTACGTC.

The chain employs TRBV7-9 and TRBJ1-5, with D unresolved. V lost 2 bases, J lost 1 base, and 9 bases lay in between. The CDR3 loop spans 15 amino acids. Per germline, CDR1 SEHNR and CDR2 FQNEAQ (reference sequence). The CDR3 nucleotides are TGTGCCAGCAGCTTATCCGGGGAGAGCAATCAGCCCCAGCATTTT. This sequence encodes CASSLSGESNQPQHF.

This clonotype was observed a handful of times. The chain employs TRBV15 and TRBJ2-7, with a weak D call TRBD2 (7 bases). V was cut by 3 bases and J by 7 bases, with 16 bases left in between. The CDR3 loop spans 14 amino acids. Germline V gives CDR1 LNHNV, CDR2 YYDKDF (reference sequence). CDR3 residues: CATSSAGARREQYF. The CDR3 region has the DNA TGTGCCACCAGCAGCGCGGGGGCGAGGCGGGAGCAGTACTTC.

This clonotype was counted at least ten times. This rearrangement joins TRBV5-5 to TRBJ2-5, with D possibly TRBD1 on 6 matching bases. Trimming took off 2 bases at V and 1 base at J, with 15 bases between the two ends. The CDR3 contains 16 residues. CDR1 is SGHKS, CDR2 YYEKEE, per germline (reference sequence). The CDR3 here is CASSFGGLAAQETQYF. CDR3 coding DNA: TGTGCCAGCAGCTTTGGGGGCCTGGCTGCCCAAGAGACCCAGTACTTC.

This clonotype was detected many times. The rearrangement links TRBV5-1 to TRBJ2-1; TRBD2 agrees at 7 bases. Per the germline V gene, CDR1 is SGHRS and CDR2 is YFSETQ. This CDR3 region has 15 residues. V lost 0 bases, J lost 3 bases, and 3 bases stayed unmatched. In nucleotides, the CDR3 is TGCGCCAGCAGCTTGGCCGCGGGGGACTACAATGAGCAGTTCTTC. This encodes CASSLAAGDYNEQFF.

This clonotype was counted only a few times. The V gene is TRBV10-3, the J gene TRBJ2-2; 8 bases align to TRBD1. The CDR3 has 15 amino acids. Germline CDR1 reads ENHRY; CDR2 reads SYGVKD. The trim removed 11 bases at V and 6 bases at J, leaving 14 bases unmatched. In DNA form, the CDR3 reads TGTGCCTCAAGAGGGACAGGAGGGGGACCCGGGGAGCTGTTTTTT. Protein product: CASRGTGGGPGELFF.

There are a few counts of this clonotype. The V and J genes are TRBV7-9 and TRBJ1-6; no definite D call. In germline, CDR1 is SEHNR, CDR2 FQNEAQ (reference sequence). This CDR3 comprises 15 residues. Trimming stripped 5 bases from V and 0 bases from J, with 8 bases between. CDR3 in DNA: TGTGCCAGCAGCGGCAACAGCTCCTATAATTCACCCCTCCACTTT. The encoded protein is CASSGNSSYNSPLHF.

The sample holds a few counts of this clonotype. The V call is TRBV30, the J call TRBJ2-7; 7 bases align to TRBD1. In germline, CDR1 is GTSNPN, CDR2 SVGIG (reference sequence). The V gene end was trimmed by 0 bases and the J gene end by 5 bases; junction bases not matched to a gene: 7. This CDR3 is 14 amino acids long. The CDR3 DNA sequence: TGTGCCTGGAGTGTTACAACAGGGGTGCACGAGCAGTACTTC. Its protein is CAWSVTTGVHEQYF.

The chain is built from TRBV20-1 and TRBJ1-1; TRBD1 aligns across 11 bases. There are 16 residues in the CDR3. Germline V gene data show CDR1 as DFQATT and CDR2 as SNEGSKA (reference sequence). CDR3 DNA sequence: TGCAGCGTCGGAACAGGCGGACAGGGGGCCAACACTGAAGCTTTCTTT. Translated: CSVGTGGQGANTEAFF.

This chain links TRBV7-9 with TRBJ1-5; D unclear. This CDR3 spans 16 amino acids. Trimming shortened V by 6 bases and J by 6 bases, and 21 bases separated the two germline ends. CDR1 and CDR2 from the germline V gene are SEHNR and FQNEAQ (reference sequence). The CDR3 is CASSPPGYAGFQPQHF. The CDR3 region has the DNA TGTGCCAGCAGTCCCCCGGGCTACGCAGGTTTTCAGCCCCAGCATTTT.

The CDR3: CAWSGQGAKTQYF. CDR3 nucleotide sequence: TGTGCCTGGTCGGGACAGGGGGCTAAGACCCAGTACTTC. The rearrangement uses TRBV30 and TRBJ2-5, with 12 bases aligning to TRBD1. CDR1 GTSNPN and CDR2 SVGIG come from the germline V gene (reference sequence). The CDR3 covers 13 residues. The ends lost 5 bases at V and 6 bases at J; junction bases unmatched: 4.

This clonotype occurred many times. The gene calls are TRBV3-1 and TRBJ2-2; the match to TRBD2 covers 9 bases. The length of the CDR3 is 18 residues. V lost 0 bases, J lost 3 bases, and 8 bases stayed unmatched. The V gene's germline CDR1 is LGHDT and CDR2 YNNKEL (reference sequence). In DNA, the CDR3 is TGTGCCAGCAGCCAAGAAGGCATTAGCGGGGGTTACACCGGGGAGCTGTTTTTT. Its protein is CASSQEGISGGYTGELFF.